The entry below describes one T cell receptor beta chain. Clones were sequenced by immunoSEQ multiplex PCR, and TCRdb holds only the in-frame ones, with some missing. The sample records under 600,000 clones, approximately 79% being singletons. The CDR3 sequence is 16 residues long. Per the germline V gene, CDR1 is MDHEN and CDR2 is SYDVKM. The data were obtained in a study of shared clonotypes between healthy human individuals. The sequenced sample consisted of PBMCs. The rearrangement links TRBV28 to TRBJ2-5; 10 bases map to TRBD1. The J call may be wrong; the DNA end is better matched by TRBJ2-7. The clonotype originates from a woman aged 40 to 55 in good health. Some clones in this sample may be carry-over from other donors' samples. CDR3 loop: CASSSPGQGNSYEQYF. The CDR3 DNA follows: TGTGCCAGCAGCTCCCCGGGACAGGGGAATTCCTACGAGCAGTACTTC.